This TCR beta chain was identified during a study of tumor-infiltrating lymphocytes in primary liver carcinoma. From roughly 20-30 mg of unsorted bulk tissue, DNA and RNA were co-extracted together. This clonotype was recorded only once. Germline CDR1 DFQATT, CDR2 SNEGSKA (reference sequence). V was pared by 3 bases and J by 7 bases, with 8 bases of the junction left unmatched. This CDR3 has 14 residues. The template, about 550 ng total RNA, yielded TCR beta cDNA made with a constant-region primer. For TCR beta, libraries were produced by three nested multiplex PCR rounds using slightly modified ARM-PCR. TRBV1-TRBV30 forward and Cbeta reverse primers drove the first two roughly 10-cycle rounds. One entry per CDR3 protein results from TCRdb running MiXCR on the multiplex PCR reads. Counted here are fewer than 110,000 distinct CDR3 sequences, 65% to 75% occurring once; the ten biggest clones make up around 12%.

This chain links TRBV20-1 with TRBJ1-5; 8 positions agree with TRBD1. The sequence was obtained from a woman aged 55-70 years with primary liver carcinoma and hepatitis B virus infection. The sample comprised liver tumor tissue from sampling region 2. The subset: tumor region T2, inferior pole. This chain's CDR3 is CSASSPRGLQPQHF. The CDR3, as DNA: TGCAGTGCTAGTTCCCCCAGGGGGCTACAGCCCCAGCATTTT.